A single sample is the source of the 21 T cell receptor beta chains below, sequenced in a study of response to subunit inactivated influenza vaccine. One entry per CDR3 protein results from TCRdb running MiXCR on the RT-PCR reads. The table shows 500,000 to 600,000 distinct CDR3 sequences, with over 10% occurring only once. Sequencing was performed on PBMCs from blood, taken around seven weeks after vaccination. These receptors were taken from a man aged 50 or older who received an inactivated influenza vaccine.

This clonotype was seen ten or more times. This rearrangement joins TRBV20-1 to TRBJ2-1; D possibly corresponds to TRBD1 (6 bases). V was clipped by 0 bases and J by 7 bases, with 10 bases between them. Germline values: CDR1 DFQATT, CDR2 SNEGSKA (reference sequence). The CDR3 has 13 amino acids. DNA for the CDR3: TGCAGTGCTAGAGAGCAGGGGAGTAATGAGCAGTTCTTC. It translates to CSAREQGSNEQFF.

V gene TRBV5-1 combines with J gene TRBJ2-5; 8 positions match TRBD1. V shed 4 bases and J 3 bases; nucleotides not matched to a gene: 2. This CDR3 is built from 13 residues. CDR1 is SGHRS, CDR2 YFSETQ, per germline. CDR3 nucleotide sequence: TGCGCCAGCAGCGCGACAGGGGAAGAGACCCAGTACTTC. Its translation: CASSATGEETQYF.

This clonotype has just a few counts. As DNA, the CDR3 is TGTGCCAGCAGCTCAACTGGACAGGGGGTCGGGACCCAGTACTTC. This translates into CASSSTGQGVGTQYF. The V gene is TRBV7-2, the J gene TRBJ2-5, with 10 bases lining up with TRBD1. The CDR3 spans 15 residues. Germline V gives CDR1 SGHTA, CDR2 FQGNSA. The V segment lost 4 bases and the J segment 7 bases; nucleotides outside the gene matches: 9.

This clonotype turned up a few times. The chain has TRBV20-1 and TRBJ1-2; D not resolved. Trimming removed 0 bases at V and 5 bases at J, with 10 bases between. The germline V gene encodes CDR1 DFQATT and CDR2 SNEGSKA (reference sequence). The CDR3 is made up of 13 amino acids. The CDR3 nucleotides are TGCAGTGCTAGAGAGGGGATCCGGTATGGCTACACCTTC. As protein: CSAREGIRYGYTF.

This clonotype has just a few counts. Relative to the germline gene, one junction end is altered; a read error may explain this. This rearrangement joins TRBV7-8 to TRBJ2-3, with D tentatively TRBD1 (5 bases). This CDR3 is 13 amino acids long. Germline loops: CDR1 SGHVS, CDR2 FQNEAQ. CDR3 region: CASSLGGDFKSLF. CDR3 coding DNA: TGTGCCAGCAGCTTAGGGGGCGATTTCAAGAGTCTCTTT.

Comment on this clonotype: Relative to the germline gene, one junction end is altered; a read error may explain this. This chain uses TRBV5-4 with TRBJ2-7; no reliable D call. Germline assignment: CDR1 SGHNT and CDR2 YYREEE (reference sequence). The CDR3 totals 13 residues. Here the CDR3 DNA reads TGTACCAGCAGCCAAAGGGCCCAGCAGGAGCAGTACTTC. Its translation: CTSSQRAQQEQYF.

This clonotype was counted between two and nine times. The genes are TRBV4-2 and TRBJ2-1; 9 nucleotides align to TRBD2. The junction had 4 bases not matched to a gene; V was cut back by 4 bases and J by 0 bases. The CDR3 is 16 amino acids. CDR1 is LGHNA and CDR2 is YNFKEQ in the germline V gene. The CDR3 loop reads CASSPRLADSYNEQFF. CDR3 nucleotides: TGTGCCAGCAGCCCCCGACTAGCGGACTCCTACAATGAGCAGTTCTTC.

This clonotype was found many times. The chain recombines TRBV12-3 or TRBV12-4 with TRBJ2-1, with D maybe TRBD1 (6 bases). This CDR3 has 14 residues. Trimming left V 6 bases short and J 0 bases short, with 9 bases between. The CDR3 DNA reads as TGTGCCAGCAGCGACAGGAGCTCCTACAATGAGCAGTTCTTC. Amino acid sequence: CASSDRSSYNEQFF.

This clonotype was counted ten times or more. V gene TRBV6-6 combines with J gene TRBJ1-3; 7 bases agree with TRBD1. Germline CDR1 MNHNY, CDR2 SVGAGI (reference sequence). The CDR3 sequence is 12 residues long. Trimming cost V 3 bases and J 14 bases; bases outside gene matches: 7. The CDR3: CASSYLGDSVYF. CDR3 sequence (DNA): TGTGCCAGCAGTTATCTCGGGGACAGCGTATATTTT.

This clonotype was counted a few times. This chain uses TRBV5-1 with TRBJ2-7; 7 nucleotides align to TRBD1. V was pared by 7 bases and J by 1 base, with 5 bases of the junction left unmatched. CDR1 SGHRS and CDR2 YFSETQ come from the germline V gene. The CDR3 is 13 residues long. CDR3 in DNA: TGCGCCAGCGGAGAGACAGGGTCCTACGAGCAGTACTTC. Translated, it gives CASGETGSYEQYF.

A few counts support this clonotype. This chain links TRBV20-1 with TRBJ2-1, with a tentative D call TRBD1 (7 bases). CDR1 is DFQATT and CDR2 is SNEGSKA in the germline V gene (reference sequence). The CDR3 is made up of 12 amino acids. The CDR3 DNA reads TGCAGCTCCCACAGGGGAGGCAATGAGCAGTTCTTC. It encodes CSSHRGGNEQFF.

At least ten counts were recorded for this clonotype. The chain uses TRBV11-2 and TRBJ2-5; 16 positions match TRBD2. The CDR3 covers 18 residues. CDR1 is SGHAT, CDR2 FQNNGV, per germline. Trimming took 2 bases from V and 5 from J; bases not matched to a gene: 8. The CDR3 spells CASSLQGTSGRAPETQYF. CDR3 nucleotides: TGTGCCAGCAGCTTACAGGGGACTAGCGGGAGGGCCCCGGAGACCCAGTACTTC.

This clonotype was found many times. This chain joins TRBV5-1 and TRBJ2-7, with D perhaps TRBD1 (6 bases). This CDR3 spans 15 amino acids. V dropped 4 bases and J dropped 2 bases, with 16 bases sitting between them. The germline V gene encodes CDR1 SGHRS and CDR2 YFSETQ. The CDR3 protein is CASSPQGIGPYEQYF. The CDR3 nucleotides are TGCGCCAGCAGCCCACAGGGTATTGGACCCTACGAGCAGTACTTC.

The CDR3, as DNA: TGTGCCAGCAGCCCTCGGCAGGGCGGGAGAAGATCCGGGGAGCTGTTTTTT. Its translation: CASSPRQGGRRSGELFF. The V call is TRBV7-3, the J call TRBJ2-2, with 7 bases lining up with TRBD2. Germline assignment: CDR1 SGHTA and CDR2 FQGTGA. The trim removed 5 bases at V and 6 bases at J, leaving 15 bases unmatched. There are 17 residues in the CDR3.

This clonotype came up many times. The CDR3 protein is CASSRARGNTEAFF. The CDR3 bases are TGCGCCAGCAGCAGAGCCCGGGGGAACACTGAAGCTTTCTTT. The chain uses TRBV5-1 and TRBJ1-1; no clear D gene. Trimming pared 4 bases from V and 1 base from J, leaving 11 bases between. CDR1 and CDR2 from the germline V gene are SGHRS and YFSETQ. The CDR3 covers 14 residues.

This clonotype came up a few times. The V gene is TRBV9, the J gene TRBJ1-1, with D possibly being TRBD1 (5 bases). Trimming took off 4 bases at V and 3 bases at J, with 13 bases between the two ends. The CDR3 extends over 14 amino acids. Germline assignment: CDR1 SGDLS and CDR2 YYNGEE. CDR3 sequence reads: CASSRSQGYTEAFF. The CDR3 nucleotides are TGTGCCAGCAGCAGGAGCCAGGGTTACACTGAAGCTTTCTTT. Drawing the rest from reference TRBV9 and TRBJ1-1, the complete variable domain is DSGVTQTPKHLITATGQRVTLRCSPRSGDLSVYWYQQSLDQGLQFLIQYYNGEERAKGNILERFSAQQFPDLHSELNLSSLELGDSALYFCASSRSQGYTEAFFGQGTRLTVV.

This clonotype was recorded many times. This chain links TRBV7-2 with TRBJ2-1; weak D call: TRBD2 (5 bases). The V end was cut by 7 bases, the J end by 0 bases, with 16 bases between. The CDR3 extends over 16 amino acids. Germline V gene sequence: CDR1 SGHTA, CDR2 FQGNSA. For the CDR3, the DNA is TGTGCCAGCAAGGAATCACCGACTAACTCCTACAATGAGCAGTTCTTC. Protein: CASKESPTNSYNEQFF.

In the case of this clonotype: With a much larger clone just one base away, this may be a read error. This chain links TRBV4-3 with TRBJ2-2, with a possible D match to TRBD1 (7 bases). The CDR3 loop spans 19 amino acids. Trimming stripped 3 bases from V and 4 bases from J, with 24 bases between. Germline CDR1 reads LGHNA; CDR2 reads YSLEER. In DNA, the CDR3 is TGCGCCAGCAGCCATGTCCGATTCATGGAGGGACAGCCCACCGGGGAGCTGTTTTTT. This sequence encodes CASSHVRFMEGQPTGELFF.

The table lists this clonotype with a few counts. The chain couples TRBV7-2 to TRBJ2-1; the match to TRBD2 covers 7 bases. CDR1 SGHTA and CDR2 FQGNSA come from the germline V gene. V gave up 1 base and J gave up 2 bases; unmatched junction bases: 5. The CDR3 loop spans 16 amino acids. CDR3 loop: CASSLEGTIPYNEQFF. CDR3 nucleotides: TGTGCCAGCAGCTTAGAGGGGACTATCCCCTACAATGAGCAGTTCTTC.

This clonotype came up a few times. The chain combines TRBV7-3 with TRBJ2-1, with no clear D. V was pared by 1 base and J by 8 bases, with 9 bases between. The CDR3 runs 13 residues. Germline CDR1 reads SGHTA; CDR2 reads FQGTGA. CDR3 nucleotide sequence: TGTGCCAGCAGCTTAAGCAGTCGCGATGAGCAGTTCTTC. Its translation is CASSLSSRDEQFF. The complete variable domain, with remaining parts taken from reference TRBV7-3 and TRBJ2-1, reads GAGVSQTPSNKVTEKGKYVELRCDPISGHTALYWYRQSLGQGPEFLIYFQGTGAADDSGLPNDRFFAVRPEGSVSTLKIQRTERGDSAVYLCASSLSSRDEQFFGPGTRLTVL.

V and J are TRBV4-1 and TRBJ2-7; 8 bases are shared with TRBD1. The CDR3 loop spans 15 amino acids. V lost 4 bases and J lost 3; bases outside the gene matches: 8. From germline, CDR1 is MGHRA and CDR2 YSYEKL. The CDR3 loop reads CASSRDRRPLYEQYF. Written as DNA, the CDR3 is TGCGCCAGCAGCCGGGACAGGAGACCCCTCTACGAGCAGTACTTC.